Below, 21 T cell receptor beta chains from the same sample are listed, as sequenced in a study of cytomegalovirus exposure and HLA in healthy donors. Sequenced by immunoSEQ multiplex PCR; TCRdb stores in-frame clones only, minus some. The sample lists tens of thousands of clones; 85% to 95% were seen once. Sequenced sample: PBMCs. The receptor set was obtained from a woman under 30 in good health and CMV-seronegative.

The gene calls are TRBV9 and TRBJ2-5; 8 nucleotides match TRBD2. The CDR3 loop spans 16 amino acids. Germline lookup yields CDR1 SGDLS and CDR2 YYNGEE. Germline trimming cut 0 bases from V and 1 base from J; bases unmatched to any gene: 5. The CDR3 DNA reads as TGTGCCAGCAGCGTAGACCGGGAGGGTTTCCAAGAGACCCAGTACTTC. Residues: CASSVDREGFQETQYF.

The chain couples TRBV19 to TRBJ2-1, with 10 bases aligning to TRBD2. CDR1 LNHDA and CDR2 SQIVND come from the germline V gene (reference sequence). This CDR3 has 16 residues. J lost 9 bases, V lost 4 bases, and 12 bases had no gene match. CDR3 sequence (DNA): TGTGCCAGTAGTACCCGCTGGCTAGCGGGGGAAGGTGAGCAGTTCTTC. It encodes CASSTRWLAGEGEQFF.

The chain combines TRBV28 with TRBJ1-5; D gene unclear. Germline CDR1 reads MDHEN; CDR2 reads SYDVKM. V lost 4 bases and J lost 5, with 12 bases in between. This CDR3 has 14 amino acids. The CDR3 sequence is CASSYREPHQPQHF. CDR3 DNA: TGTGCCAGCAGTTATCGAGAGCCACATCAGCCCCAGCATTTT.

This clone has a single count. One junction end disagrees with the germline gene, perhaps due to a read error. This chain links TRBV6-5 with TRBJ1-1, with D uncertain. The germline gives CDR1 MNHEY, CDR2 SVGAGI. The CDR3 contains 13 residues. The CDR3 nucleotides are TGTGCCAGCCTCGAGCGCACGAACGCTGAAGCTTTCTTT. Its translation: CASLERTNAEAFF.

The chain combines TRBV5-6 with TRBJ2-3; maybe TRBD2 (5 bases). CDR3 length: 16 amino acids. In germline, CDR1 is SGHDT, CDR2 YYEEEE. Trimming took 0 bases from V and 4 from J, leaving 15 bases between them. In nucleotides, the CDR3 is TGTGCCAGCAGCTTGGTTATAACTAGACTATCAGATACGCAGTATTTT. It is translated as CASSLVITRLSDTQYF. The full variable domain, in which reference TRBV5-6 and TRBJ2-3 provide the parts outside the CDR3, is DAGVTQSPTHLIKTRGQQVTLRCSPKSGHDTVSWYQQALGQGPQFIFQYYEEEERQRGNFPDRFSGHQFPNYSSELNVNALLLGDSALYLCASSLVITRLSDTQYFGPGTRLTVL.

The V call is TRBV4-2, the J call TRBJ2-7, with 14 nucleotides matching TRBD2. J lost 2 bases, V lost 5 bases, and 2 bases had no gene match. There are 15 residues in the CDR3. From germline, CDR1 is LGHNA and CDR2 YNFKEQ. CDR3 coding DNA: TGTGCCAGCAGCAGGGGACTAGCGGGGGCCTACGAGCAGTACTTC. Protein: CASSRGLAGAYEQYF.

V usage is TRBV28 and J usage is TRBJ1-5; no definite D call. This CDR3 has 15 amino acids. Trimming stripped 3 bases from V and 3 bases from J, with 12 bases between. Germline-derived CDR1 and CDR2 are MDHEN and SYDVKM. This chain's CDR3 is CASSLEGSTNQPQHF. CDR3 in DNA: TGTGCCAGCAGTTTGGAAGGGAGCACCAATCAGCCCCAGCATTTT.

The chain combines TRBV7-9 with TRBJ1-3; TRBD1 might be the D (6 bases). V shed 0 bases and J shed 0 bases, with 9 bases lying between them. The germline V gene encodes CDR1 SEHNR and CDR2 FQNEAQ (reference sequence). This CDR3 has 16 amino acids. As DNA, the CDR3 is TGTGCCAGCAGCTTAGCGGGAGGGGGCTCTGGAAACACCATATATTTT. The encoded protein is CASSLAGGGSGNTIYF. Filled out from reference TRBV7-9 and TRBJ1-3, the complete variable domain reads DTGVSQNPRHKITKRGQNVTFRCDPISEHNRLYWYRQTLGQGPEFLTYFQNEAQLEKSRLLSDRFSAERPKGSFSTLEIQRTEQGDSAMYLCASSLAGGGSGNTIYFGEGSWLTVV.

This clone was counted a single time. The chain combines TRBV28 with TRBJ1-5; D is uncertain. CDR3 length: 12 amino acids. Germline CDR1 reads MDHEN; CDR2 reads SYDVKM. V lost 6 bases to trimming and J lost 4 bases, with 7 bases between them. The CDR3: CASSRGNQPQHF. In nucleotides, the CDR3 is TGTGCCAGCAGCCGAGGAAATCAGCCCCAGCATTTT.

The rearrangement joins TRBV7-2 to TRBJ2-7; D remains unclear. With 10 bases removed from V and 0 bases from J, the gap between germline ends came to 13 bases. Germline V gene data show CDR1 as SGHTA and CDR2 as FQGNSA. This CDR3 spans 13 amino acids. The CDR3, as DNA: TGTGCCACCTCCCTGGTCGGCTCCTACGAGCAGTACTTC. Protein: CATSLVGSYEQYF.

This chain uses TRBV5-4 with TRBJ2-7, with TRBD1 as a possible D gene (6 bases). V gave up 0 bases and J gave up 2 bases, with 15 bases separating them. Germline loops: CDR1 SGHNT, CDR2 YYREEE (reference sequence). The CDR3 covers 16 residues. CDR3 sequence reads: CASSLGWPGATYEQYF. The CDR3, as DNA: TGTGCCAGCAGCTTGGGTTGGCCAGGGGCGACCTACGAGCAGTACTTC.

The rearrangement joins TRBV5-1 to TRBJ2-5, with D perhaps matching TRBD1 (6 bases). The CDR3 runs 13 residues. Germline V gene lookup returns CDR1 SGHRS and CDR2 YFSETQ. Between the trimmed V and J ends, which lost 3 bases and 5 bases, there was a span of 11 bases. The CDR3 DNA reads as TGCGCCAGCAGCTCACAGCAGGGGGAGACCCAGTACTTC. Its translation: CASSSQQGETQYF.

In DNA, the CDR3 is TGTGCCAGCAGCCTTTTAGCGGGGAGCCAAGAGACCCAGTACTTC. Translating it yields CASSLLAGSQETQYF. The chain has TRBV9 and TRBJ2-5, with 8 bases that match TRBD2. The CDR3 runs 15 residues. With V trimmed by 4 bases and J by 1 base, 6 bases remained unmatched. CDR1 is SGDLS, CDR2 YYNGEE, per germline.

This chain uses TRBV5-6 with TRBJ1-1, with 11 bases fitting TRBD1. CDR3 length: 17 residues. Germline V gives CDR1 SGHDT, CDR2 YYEEEE. Trimming removed 2 bases from V and 3 bases from J; junction bases left unmatched: 9. The CDR3, as DNA: TGTGCCAGCAGCTTAGAGGGGACAGGGGGGATCCACACTGAAGCTTTCTTT. It encodes CASSLEGTGGIHTEAFF.

The V gene is TRBV7-2, the J gene TRBJ1-3; the D is unclear. V was clipped by 5 bases and J by 4 bases, with 9 bases between them. The germline V gene has CDR1 SGHTA and CDR2 FQGNSA. The CDR3 has 13 amino acids. Written as DNA, the CDR3 is TGTGCCAGCAGCCAGTCGCTCGGAAACACCATATATTTT. The encoded protein is CASSQSLGNTIYF.

DNA of the CDR3: TGTGCCAGCAGCTCTTACAGGGGGAACAAGAATTCACCCCTCCACTTT. This encodes CASSSYRGNKNSPLHF. V is TRBV5-8 and J is TRBJ1-6; 8 bases are a match to TRBD1. The germline gives CDR1 SGHTS, CDR2 YDEGEE. This CDR3 has 16 amino acids. V shed 3 bases and J 7 bases; nucleotides not matched to a gene: 9.

This rearrangement joins TRBV6-5 to TRBJ2-1, with D unresolved. This CDR3 region has 10 residues. Trimming took off 8 bases at V and 8 bases at J, with 7 bases between the two ends. CDR1 and CDR2 from the germline V gene are MNHEY and SVGAGI. Here the CDR3 DNA reads TGTGCCAGCGGCCTCCATGAGCAGTTCTTC. It codes for CASGLHEQFF.

J is TRBJ2-7 and V is TRBV7-2, with D hard to call. V gave up 0 bases and J gave up 0 bases, with 9 bases separating them. Germline assignment: CDR1 SGHTA and CDR2 FQGNSA. The length of the CDR3 is 15 residues. CDR3 sequence reads: CASSLAPILSYEQYF. In DNA form, the CDR3 reads TGTGCCAGCAGCTTAGCCCCCATACTCTCCTACGAGCAGTACTTC. The full variable domain, its missing parts supplied by reference TRBV7-2 and TRBJ2-7, is GAGVSQSPSNKVTEKGKDVELRCDPISGHTALYWYRQSLGQGLEFLIYFQGNSAPDKSGLPSDRFSAERTGGSVSTLTIQRTQQEDSAVYLCASSLAPILSYEQYFGPGTRLTVT.

The chain uses TRBV19 and TRBJ2-1; tentative D call: TRBD2 (6 bases). Trimming left V 6 bases short and J 12 bases short, with 15 bases between. CDR1 and CDR2 (germline): LNHDA, SQIVND (reference sequence). CDR3 length: 12 amino acids. The DNA of the CDR3 is TGTGCCAGTAGCATGGGACTTCGCGCGCAGTTCTTC. It yields the protein CASSMGLRAQFF.

The genes are TRBV19 and TRBJ1-1, with D possibly TRBD1 on 5 matching bases. CDR1 LNHDA and CDR2 SQIVND come from the germline V gene (reference sequence). The ends were cut back, 6 bases at V and 1 base at J, with 12 bases in the middle. The CDR3 totals 14 residues. CDR3 sequence reads: CASSLSGGNTEAFF. CDR3 bases: TGTGCCAGTAGCCTTTCGGGGGGGAACACTGAAGCTTTCTTT.

CDR3 coding DNA: TGTGCCAGCAGTTCTAGCGGGAGGGCAAAAAGGCGAAATGAGCAGTTCTTC. This gives the protein CASSSSGRAKRRNEQFF. The chain has TRBV28 and TRBJ2-1; 12 nucleotides match TRBD2. This CDR3 contains 17 residues. Germline CDR1 and CDR2: MDHEN and SYDVKM. V was clipped by 4 bases and J by 7 bases; unmatched bases: 11.